This TCR beta chain was identified during a study of blood T cell repertoires in COVID-19. Turning to the study itself: Both acute and convalescent COVID-19 samples were obtained from the United States, Italy and Spain.

Germline-derived CDR1 and CDR2 are ENHRY and SYGVKD. This CDR3 region has 13 residues. With 7 bases removed from V and 6 bases from J, the gap between germline ends came to 16 bases. Exposed enrollees had met someone with a PCR-confirmed or clinician-diagnosed COVID-19 case at some point within the 2 weeks before study entry. Sequencing used immunoSEQ multiplex PCR; TCRdb keeps in-frame clones, though not all of them. The sample has 400,000 to 500,000 clones, about 88% seen once. This sequence originates from a woman aged 18-29 years who had been exposed to COVID-19. Sequencing was performed on PBMCs or T cells enriched from blood (not recorded which). V gene TRBV10-3 combines with J gene TRBJ2-7; D perhaps matches TRBD1 (5 bases). The CDR3 coding sequence is TGTGCCATCACCTGGTCAGGGTTTGGCGAGCAGTACTTC. Residues: CAITWSGFGEQYF.